The rows below give T cell receptor beta chains drawn from one sample of a study of regulatory T cells in long-lasting Graves disease. MiXCR, run by TCRdb on the multiplex PCR reads, gives a single entry per CDR3 protein. The table shows about 310,000 distinct CDR3 sequences, with around 23% occurring only once. This sample comprised peripheral blood mononuclear cells (PBMCs), obtained when the disease was refractory, from a patient treated with antithyroid drugs. These receptors originate from a female donor with Graves disease. Each CDR3 is given with its conserved first and last residue.

CDR3 length,V gene,J gene,CDR3 protein
15,TRBV6-5,TRBJ2-7,CASSYGQAGGNEQYF
14,TRBV28,TRBJ2-7,CASSHAPVTYEQYF
14,TRBV6-1,TRBJ2-5,CASRLSLGEETQYF
13,TRBV6-5,TRBJ1-1,CASSLSDYTEAFF
15,TRBV6-1,TRBJ2-2,CASSLTGLNTGELFF
16,TRBV6-1,TRBJ2-5,CASRDSTSGRRETQYF
13,TRBV2,TRBJ2-5,CASRDSNQETQYF
14,TRBV28,TRBJ2-7,CASGTSGSSYEQYF
14,TRBV25-1,TRBJ2-4,CASSGRTGRDIQYF
13,TRBV18,TRBJ1-1,CASLDSLNTEAFF
16,TRBV6-1,TRBJ2-7,CASTSVSGKSSYEQYF
11,TRBV7-2,TRBJ1-2,CASSSGNGYTF
16,TRBV12-3/TRBV12-4,TRBJ1-5,CAGSFRAGPPYQPQHF
12,TRBV29-1,TRBJ1-2,CSVVDRDDGYTF
15,TRBV2,TRBJ2-2,CASSEGQTNTGELFF
14,TRBV3-1,TRBJ1-1,CASSQVSSSTEAFF
14,TRBV12-3/TRBV12-4,TRBJ2-3,CASSWTGGADTQYF
14,TRBV3-1,TRBJ1-2,CASSQDEGRFGYTF
13,TRBV19,TRBJ1-2,CASSIGGMSGYTF
16,TRBV28,TRBJ1-5,CASSFKGQGSGQPQHF
16,TRBV5-1,TRBJ1-6,CASSLGSGAYNSPLHF
14,TRBV19,TRBJ2-1,CASSNGLAGYEQFF
15,TRBV5-4,TRBJ1-6,CASSSTGLGNSPLHF
16,TRBV12-3/TRBV12-4,TRBJ2-7,CASSLGWGATAYEQYF
15,TRBV6-1,TRBJ2-6,CASSHPHAGANVLTF
21,TRBV6-5,TRBJ2-6,CASSSRRSTGDVSSGANVLTF
15,TRBV6-1,TRBJ2-5,CASRAGTGARETQYF
14,TRBV5-8,TRBJ1-2,CASSLAKENYGYTF
15,TRBV29-1,TRBJ1-4,CSAPERGGAREKLFF
15,TRBV6-1,TRBJ2-5,CASSDQGGARETQYF
16,TRBV6-1,TRBJ1-2,CASSTTRQGRGYGYTF
15,TRBV5-6,TRBJ1-4,CASSLYGTGDEKLFF
15,TRBV7-9,TRBJ2-7,CASSLVGVPRLEQYF
14,TRBV7-2,TRBJ2-7,CASSSDFSSLEQYF
14,TRBV20-1,TRBJ2-7,CSARERTSSYEQYF
16,TRBV6-2/TRBV6-3,TRBJ1-1,CASSYSGTGVRTEAFF
19,TRBV7-9,TRBJ1-2,CASSLPSGQGPGANYGYTF
15,TRBV13,TRBJ1-2,CASSSIPRDLYGYTF
12,TRBV27,TRBJ1-1,CASSLVGKEAFF
13,TRBV6-1,TRBJ2-7,CASRSGETYEQYF